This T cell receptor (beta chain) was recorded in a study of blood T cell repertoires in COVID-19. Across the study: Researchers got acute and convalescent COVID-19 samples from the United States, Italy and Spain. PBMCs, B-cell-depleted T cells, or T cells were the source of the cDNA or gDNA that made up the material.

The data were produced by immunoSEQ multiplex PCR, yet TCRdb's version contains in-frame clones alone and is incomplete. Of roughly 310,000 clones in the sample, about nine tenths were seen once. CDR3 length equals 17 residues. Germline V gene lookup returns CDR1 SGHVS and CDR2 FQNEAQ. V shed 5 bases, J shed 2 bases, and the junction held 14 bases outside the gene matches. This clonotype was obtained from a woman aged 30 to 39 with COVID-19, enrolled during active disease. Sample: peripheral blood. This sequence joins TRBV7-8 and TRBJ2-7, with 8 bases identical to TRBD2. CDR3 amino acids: CASSRFEGSGTPYEQYF. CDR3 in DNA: TGTGCCAGCAGCCGCTTTGAGGGTAGCGGGACCCCCTACGAGCAGTACTTC.